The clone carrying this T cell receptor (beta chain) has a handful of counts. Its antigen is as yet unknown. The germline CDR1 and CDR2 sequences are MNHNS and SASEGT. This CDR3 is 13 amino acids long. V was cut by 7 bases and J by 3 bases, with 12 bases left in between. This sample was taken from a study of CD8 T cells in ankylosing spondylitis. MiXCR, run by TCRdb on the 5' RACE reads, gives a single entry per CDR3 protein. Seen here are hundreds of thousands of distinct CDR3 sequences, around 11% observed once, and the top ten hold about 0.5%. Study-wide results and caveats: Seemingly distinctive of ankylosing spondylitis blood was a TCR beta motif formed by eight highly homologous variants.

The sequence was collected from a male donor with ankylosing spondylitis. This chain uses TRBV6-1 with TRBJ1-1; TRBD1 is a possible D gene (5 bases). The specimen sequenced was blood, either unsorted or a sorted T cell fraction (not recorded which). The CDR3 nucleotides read TGTGCCAGCATAAGGCTGGGGGACACTGAAGCTTTCTTT. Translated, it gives CASIRLGDTEAFF.